The sequence of this T cell receptor (beta chain) was determined in a study of T-cell memory formation after mild COVID-19. Background on the study: In these data, TCR clusters were largely donor specific.

MiXCR was run by TCRdb on the 5' RACE reads, yielding one entry per CDR3 protein. The table lists 220,000 or so distinct CDR3 sequences, 9% to 10% of them singletons. Trimming cost V 4 bases and J 0 bases, with 7 bases left between them. This CDR3 contains 13 residues. Germline assignment: CDR1 SGHTA and CDR2 FQGNSA. This clonotype originated in a man between 18 and 29 years old who had mild COVID-19 (a few samples of this study predate the infection). Cell type and time point are not known. J is TRBJ2-7 and V is TRBV7-2, with unresolved D. Sequenced: PBMCs or a T cell subset sorted from them (not recorded which). The CDR3 here is CASSYTVSYEQYV. The CDR3 DNA sequence: TGTGCCAGCAGCTATACAGTCTCCTACGAGCAGTACGTC.